The rows below give T cell receptor beta chains drawn from one sample of a study of shared T cell receptors in the human thymus. Method: immunoSEQ multiplex PCR; TCRdb's copy keeps in-frame clones and lacks some. The sample includes about 660,000 clones, around 87% of them seen just once. This sample was also put to use in a study of human thymus T cells.

The sequencing input was thymocytes. The receptor source for this set is a boy younger than two with a congenital heart defect. CDR3s include the opening cysteine and the closing phenylalanine or tryptophan. The order of the fields is clone size, D gene, V gene, J gene, CDR3 protein, CDR3 DNA. D genes are given only for firm matches. Clone size is not always given. Where it is, it says once, few, many or a class for expanded clones.

>NA|TRBD2|TRBV25-1|TRBJ2-3
CASSWGGRSDTQYF
TGTGCCAGCAGTTGGGGCGGGAGGTCAGATACGCAGTATTTT
>NA|TRBD1|TRBV20-1|TRBJ1-1
CSAITGGEAFF
TGCAGTGCTATTACAGGGGGTGAAGCTTTCTTT
>NA|NA|TRBV11-2|TRBJ1-4
CASSTGGITNEKLFF
TGTGCCAGCAGCACCGGGGGTATCACTAATGAAAAACTGTTTTTT
>once|TRBD1|TRBV7-9|TRBJ2-5
CASSSTAGQGQGETQYF
TGTGCCAGCAGCTCGACCGCGGGACAGGGGCAGGGAGAGACCCAGTACTTC
>NA|TRBD1|TRBV27|TRBJ2-4
CASSLVRDRGCKNIQYF
TGTGCCAGCAGTTTAGTCCGGGACAGGGGATGCAAAAACATTCAGTACTTC
>NA|NA|TRBV12-5|TRBJ1-1
CASDGGGMNTEAFF
TGTGCTAGTGATGGTGGGGGGATGAACACTGAAGCTTTCTTT
>NA|NA|TRBV4-1|TRBJ1-1
CASSARGGGWDTEAFF
TGCGCCAGCAGCGCCCGCGGGGGAGGTTGGGACACTGAAGCTTTCTTT
>NA|TRBD2|TRBV5-6|TRBJ2-7
CASSLEGSSGRDRYF
TGTGCCAGCAGCTTGGAGGGTTCTAGCGGGAGGGATCGGTACTTC
>NA|TRBD2|TRBV7-2|TRBJ2-3
CASSSTNSTSGNDTQYF
TGTGCCAGCAGCTCCACCAACTCGACTAGCGGGAATGATACGCAGTATTTT
>NA|TRBD2|TRBV6-5|TRBJ2-1
CASSPRLAGGNEQFF
TGTGCCAGCAGCCCTAGACTAGCGGGAGGAAATGAGCAGTTCTTC
>few|NA|TRBV5-4|TRBJ2-2
CASSQGTGELFF
TGTGCCAGCAGCCAGGGGACCGGGGAGCTGTTTTTT
>NA|TRBD1|TRBV4-1|TRBJ2-7
CASSHNDRVDEQYF
TGCGCCAGCAGCCATAACGACAGGGTGGACGAGCAGTACTTC
>NA|NA|TRBV12-5|TRBJ2-5
CASRGLETQYF
TGTGCTAGCAGGGGTTTGGAGACCCAGTACTTC
>NA|NA|TRBV5-1|TRBJ1-2
CASSPRGYGYTF
TGCGCCAGCAGCCCCCGAGGCTATGGCTACACCTTC
>few|NA|TRBV6-5|TRBJ1-4
CASGERENGLFF
TGTGCCAGCGGGGAGCGCGAAAATGGGCTGTTTTTT
>NA|TRBD1|TRBV5-6|TRBJ1-1
CASSKTGVEAFF
TGTGCCAGCAGTAAAACAGGGGTTGAAGCTTTCTTT
>NA|TRBD2|TRBV15|TRBJ2-7
CATSRDWASGGNHEQYF
TGTGCCACCAGCAGAGATTGGGCTAGCGGGGGAAACCACGAGCAGTACTTC
>NA|TRBD1|TRBV19|TRBJ1-5
CASSTPTGTGKPQHF
TGTGCCAGTAGTACCCCAACCGGGACAGGGAAGCCCCAGCATTTT
>NA|TRBD1|TRBV27|TRBJ1-2
CASRVRGWRGGSYGYTF
TGTGCCAGCAGGGTCAGAGGGTGGAGAGGGGGCTCCTATGGCTACACCTTC
>NA|NA|TRBV10-3|TRBJ1-2
CAISEQYRVDYGYTF
TGTGCCATCAGTGAGCAATACAGGGTGGACTATGGCTACACCTTC
>NA|TRBD2|TRBV5-1|TRBJ2-7
CASSPGTSGRAFYEQYF
TGCGCCAGCAGCCCGGGGACTAGCGGGAGGGCCTTCTACGAGCAGTACTTC
>NA|TRBD2|TRBV19|TRBJ2-2
CASSLGGTAGELFF
TGTGCCAGTAGCCTCGGGGGGACGGCCGGGGAGCTGTTTTTT
>NA|NA|TRBV6-4|TRBJ1-6
CASTLVRDCDCSPLHF
TGTGCCAGCACCCTCGTGAGGGATTGTGACTGCTCACCCCTCCACTTT
>NA|TRBD1|TRBV6-5|TRBJ2-1
CASSFPSGQGRNEQFF
TGTGCCAGCAGTTTCCCCTCGGGACAGGGAAGGAATGAGCAGTTCTTC
>NA|NA|TRBV6-5|TRBJ1-1
CASSTGQGYRGAFF
TGTGCCAGCAGTACCGGGCAGGGGTACCGGGGAGCTTTCTTT
>NA|NA|TRBV7-2|TRBJ2-1
CASSSSLGSSYNEQFF
TGTGCCAGCAGCTCCTCCCTGGGGAGCTCCTACAATGAGCAGTTCTTC
>NA|TRBD2|TRBV29-1|TRBJ2-3
CSVRSGREARNTQYF
TGCAGCGTGCGGTCGGGGCGGGAGGCCCGGAATACGCAGTATTTT
>NA|NA|TRBV15|TRBJ2-5
CATRLVQYGLAEGVEETQYF
TGTGCCACCAGACTAGTACAATACGGGCTAGCGGAGGGGGTGGAGGAGACCCAGTACTTC
>NA|NA|TRBV4-1|TRBJ2-2
CASSPNPRGMYTGELFF
TGCGCCAGCAGCCCGAATCCACGGGGAATGTACACCGGGGAGCTGTTTTTT
>few|NA|TRBV7-2|TRBJ1-3
CASSLGLGHDSGNTIYF
TGTGCCAGCAGCTTAGGTCTGGGACACGACTCTGGAAACACCATATATTTT
>few|NA|TRBV7-9|TRBJ1-6
CASSSRVPTVYNSPLHF
TGTGCCAGCAGCTCCCGAGTACCAACAGTCTATAATTCACCCCTCCACTTT
>NA|NA|TRBV27|TRBJ1-3
CASSLGGGTGNTIYF
TGTGCCAGCAGTTTAGGGGGCGGAACTGGAAACACCATATATTTT
>NA|TRBD1|TRBV6-5|TRBJ2-7
CASSDRVPYEQYF
TGTGCCAGCAGTGACAGGGTACCTTACGAGCAGTACTTC
>NA|TRBD1|TRBV7-3|TRBJ2-1
CASSQKWTGYYNEQFF
TGTGCCAGCAGCCAGAAATGGACAGGTTACTACAATGAGCAGTTCTTC
>NA|NA|TRBV9|TRBJ2-5
CASSAGQKETQYF
TGTGCCAGCAGCGCCGGACAGAAAGAGACCCAGTACTTC
>once|NA|TRBV7-9|TRBJ2-1
CASSSRVVAHGNEQFF
TGTGCCAGCAGCTCCCGCGTAGTCGCTCACGGTAATGAGCAGTTCTTC
>NA|NA|TRBV28|TRBJ1-2
CASSLNPGLSDYGYTF
TGTGCCAGCAGTTTAAACCCAGGGTTAAGCGACTATGGCTACACCTTC
>NA|TRBD1|TRBV4-3|TRBJ2-5
CASSYSDRGNYQETQYF
TGCGCCAGCAGCTACTCGGACAGGGGCAATTACCAAGAGACCCAGTACTTC
>NA|TRBD1|TRBV19|TRBJ1-1
CASTRWTGETEAFF
TGTGCCAGTACTCGCTGGACAGGGGAGACTGAAGCTTTCTTT
>few|TRBD1|TRBV4-3|TRBJ1-3
CASSQAGQTQPNSGNTIYF
TGCGCCAGCAGCCAAGCGGGACAGACGCAACCAAACTCTGGAAACACCATATATTTT
>NA|TRBD1|TRBV19|TRBJ1-1
CASSKGDRTGTEAFF
TGTGCCAGTAGTAAGGGGGACAGGACGGGCACTGAAGCTTTCTTT
>NA|TRBD2|TRBV11-2|TRBJ2-5
CASSFGGGETQYF
TGTGCCAGCAGCTTTGGCGGGGGTGAGACCCAGTACTTC
>NA|TRBD1|TRBV27|TRBJ1-5
CASSSGRELGQGCWYSNQPQHF
TGTGCCAGCAGTTCAGGAAGAGAGCTGGGACAGGGATGTTGGTATAGCAATCAGCCCCAGCATTTT
>NA|TRBD2|TRBV7-8|TRBJ2-7
CASSLEGGRGRYEQYF
TGTGCCAGCAGTCTGGAGGGCGGGAGGGGCCGGTACGAGCAGTACTTC
>NA|TRBD1|TRBV7-6|TRBJ1-5
CASSRGRGQPQHF
TGTGCCAGCAGCAGGGGGCGCGGTCAGCCCCAGCATTTT
>NA|TRBD2|TRBV7-6|TRBJ2-7
CASSLVAGPYEQYF
TGTGCCAGCAGCTTAGTAGCGGGCCCTTACGAGCAGTACTTC
>NA|TRBD1|TRBV28|TRBJ1-5
CASTYSPGQGHQPQHF
TGTGCCAGCACCTATTCCCCGGGACAGGGCCATCAGCCCCAGCATTTT
>few|NA|TRBV11-3|TRBJ1-1
CASSLGQNTEAFF
TGTGCCAGCAGCTTAGGGCAGAACACTGAAGCTTTCTTT
>NA|TRBD1|TRBV28|TRBJ1-3
CASRVTGATSGNTIYF
TGTGCCAGCAGGGTGACAGGGGCCACCTCTGGAAACACCATATATTTT
>NA|TRBD2|TRBV6-5|TRBJ2-7
CASSLTSGRAYEQYF
TGTGCCAGCAGTTTAACTAGCGGGAGGGCCTACGAGCAGTACTTC
>NA|NA|TRBV30|TRBJ2-3
CAWSGTSDTQYF
TGTGCCTGGAGTGGGACATCAGATACGCAGTATTTT
>NA|NA|TRBV7-8|TRBJ1-4
CASSDPGANEKLFF
TGTGCCAGCAGCGACCCGGGAGCTAATGAAAAACTGTTTTTT
>NA|TRBD2|TRBV18|TRBJ2-7
CASAKTSGRPAGRGEQYF
TGTGCCAGCGCCAAGACTAGCGGGAGGCCTGCCGGGCGGGGCGAGCAGTACTTC
>NA|NA|TRBV27|TRBJ1-5
CASSLFDPTEGNQPQHF
TGTGCCAGCAGTTTATTTGACCCAACGGAGGGCAATCAGCCCCAGCATTTT
>NA|NA|TRBV4-3|TRBJ2-2
CASSQEATGELFF
TGCGCCAGCAGCCAAGAGGCCACCGGGGAGCTGTTTTTT
>NA|NA|TRBV6-7|TRBJ1-6
CASSYSYWERCDSPLHF
TGTGCCAGCAGTTACTCGTACTGGGAGAGATGTGATTCACCCCTCCACTTT
>NA|NA|TRBV25-1|TRBJ2-7
CASTGDTSYEQYF
TGTGCCAGCACCGGGGACACCTCCTACGAGCAGTACTTC
>once|TRBD1|TRBV15|TRBJ1-3
CATSVRDRGYAGNTIYF
TGTGCCACCAGCGTCAGGGACAGGGGATACGCTGGAAACACCATATATTTT
>NA|TRBD1|TRBV5-4|TRBJ1-2
CASSSPPGTAFWDYGYTF
TGTGCCAGCAGCTCCCCGCCCGGGACAGCCTTCTGGGACTATGGCTACACCTTC
>NA|TRBD2|TRBV18|TRBJ2-2
CASSPVEAGENTGELFF
TGTGCCAGCTCACCCGTTGAAGCGGGAGAGAACACCGGGGAGCTGTTTTTT